This section outlines one TCR beta chain sequence together with its context. There is no known antigen for this receptor. Per-nucleotide qualities are absent, and no much larger clonotype sits a single base away. These data are taken from a study of cytomegalovirus exposure and HLA in healthy donors (dated by TCRdb to about 2017). Context from the whole study: According to a later analysis, one platform produced both the roughly 110 validation repertoires and the 550 to 800 repertoires of the first cohort. To predict cytomegalovirus infection status, the study combined high-throughput TCR immunosequencing, statistical association of individual TCRs with disease status, and machine learning. A separate validation cohort of about 110 different subjects was used in addition to the 666-subject first cohort. The study aimed to test whether cataloging public T cell receptors could reveal signatures of past pathogen exposure. Broad study findings and their caveats: Three of the identified cytomegalovirus-associated TCR beta chains were confirmed in vitro to be specific for cytomegalovirus antigens. Subsequent analysis determined that TCRs grouped into clusters in the first cohort also showed a tendency toward co-occurrence across the 120 or so validation repertoires, and approximately 94% of cluster scores exceeded 0. The classifier was reported to diagnose cytomegalovirus status with high specificity and sensitivity in both the original cohort and the validation cohort. The study gave a list of under 200 TCR beta chains associated with cytomegalovirus. Most TCR sequences were observed very rarely across donors, whereas some public TCRs were present in many individuals. The authors suggested that the approach could potentially be generalized to other disease states and immunological phenotypes. A later analysis lacked HLA typing for the validation cohort, so it scored co-occurrence in that cohort across all 110 or so repertoires.

The library was generated by the immunoSEQ multiplex PCR assay. In the paper's pipeline: A statistical classification framework was built to diagnose cytomegalovirus status from the catalog of TCR beta chain sequences. TCRdb provides this immuneACCESS table in a form limited to in-frame rearrangements. Some clones are lacking; in checked studies, under half of them reflect an unresolved V gene, and why the rest are absent is not known. V, J and clone size reflect that table, while D and trimming were determined from the DNA. The sample includes around 250,000 clones, with about 90% observed a single time. The ten largest clones add up to approximately 3% of the sample. Separate from the roughly 700-subject first cohort, the validation cohort of some 130 subjects was the group to which the donors belonged. From cysteine to phenylalanine, the CDR3 is 15 amino acids long. This entry keeps only the CDR3 DNA: 45 bases, framed from base 1. V lost 3 bases and J lost 5 bases, and the count of bases not matched to a germline gene is 8. Per the germline V gene, KGHSH is the CDR1 and LQKENI is the CDR2.

The chain was built from TRBV18 and TRBJ2-7; 9 nucleotides in the junction match TRBD1. The sample taken for sequencing was PBMCs. This clonotype was obtained from a woman in her 30s in good health and CMV-seronegative. The CDR3 reads CASSPLWDRADEQYF. The DNA is TGTGCCAGCTCACCCCTTTGGGACAGGGCTGACGAGCAGTACTTC.